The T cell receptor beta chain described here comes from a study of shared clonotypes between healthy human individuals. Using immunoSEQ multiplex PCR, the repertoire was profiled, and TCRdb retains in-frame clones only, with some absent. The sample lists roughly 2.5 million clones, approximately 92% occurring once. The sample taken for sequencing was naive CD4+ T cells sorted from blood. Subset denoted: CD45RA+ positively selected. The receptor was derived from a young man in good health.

The CDR3 reads CASRTSGPYTGELFF. The CDR3 DNA follows: TGTGCCTCTCGGACTAGCGGGCCCTACACCGGGGAGCTGTTTTTT. J is TRBJ2-2 and V is TRBV19; TRBD2 matches at 11 bases. V shed 11 bases and J 3 bases; nucleotides not matched to a gene: 8. This CDR3 is 15 amino acids long. Looked up from germline, CDR1 is LNHDA and CDR2 is SQIVND (reference sequence). Full variable domain (outside the CDR3, taken from reference TRBV19 and TRBJ2-2): DGGITQSPKYLFRKEGQNVTLSCEQNLNHDAMYWYRQDPGQGLRLIYYSQIVNDFQKGDIAEGYSVSREKKESFPLTVTSAQKNPTAFYLCASRTSGPYTGELFFGEGSRLTVL.